One sample yielded the 6 T cell receptor beta chains listed below, sequenced in a study of molecular identifiers for immune sequencing clone quantification. TCRdb re-analysed the PCR reads in MiXCR, keeping a single row per CDR3 protein. The sample contains under 600,000 distinct CDR3 sequences, about a fifth of which appear only once. The sample comprised naive CD8+ T cells from blood, with Jurkat cell RNA spiked in. Described subset: FACS-sorted CD8+CD4-CCR7+CD45RA+ naive T cells. The receptors shown here come from a human donor in good health. Some libraries in this study had Jurkat cell RNA spiked in.

The chain carries TRBV5-6 and TRBJ2-3; D is ambiguous. The germline V gene has CDR1 SGHDT and CDR2 YYEEEE. V was pared by 0 bases and J by 5 bases, with 13 bases between. The CDR3 is 15 residues long. CDR3 sequence (DNA): TGTGCCAGCAGCTTGGTAAGAGCCGCCGAAGATACGCAGTATTTT. Protein sequence: CASSLVRAAEDTQYF.

The genes are TRBV2 and TRBJ2-4; the match to TRBD2 covers 7 bases. Germline values: CDR1 SNHLY, CDR2 FYNNEI. V trimming: 8 bases; J trimming: 0 bases; junction bases outside the gene matches: 7. The CDR3 consists of 15 residues. CDR3 sequence reads: CASGIAGLAKNIQYF. In DNA form, the CDR3 reads TGTGCCAGCGGAATAGCGGGCCTAGCCAAAAACATTCAGTACTTC.

A remark on this clonotype: It may be a read error: a sequence one base away is much more abundant. V is TRBV7-2 and J is TRBJ1-1; the D gene is possibly TRBD1 (5 bases). Germline CDR1 SGHTA, CDR2 FQGNSA. The CDR3 spans 14 residues. The V and J ends lost 5 bases and 6 bases respectively, with 16 bases between them. This CDR3 reads CASSRYTGNAEAFF. The CDR3 nucleotides are TGTGCCAGCAGCCGATATACAGGAAACGCTGAAGCTTTCTTT.

Turning to this clonotype: Compared with germline, one end of the junction differs, possibly owing to a read error. The rearrangement uses TRBV7-9 and TRBJ2-4; D perhaps matches TRBD2 (5 bases). Germline V lookup: CDR1 SEHNR, CDR2 FQNEAQ (reference sequence). There are 10 residues in the CDR3. CDR3 amino acids: CASRPGRMDF. The CDR3 coding sequence is TGTGCCAGCAGGCCGGGAAGGATGGACTTC.

This chain links TRBV7-8 with TRBJ1-1; D not certain. With 5 bases removed from V and 4 bases from J, the gap between germline ends came to 11 bases. The CDR3 consists of 13 residues. Germline CDR1 SGHVS, CDR2 FQNEAQ. CDR3 residues: CASSEGWGTEAFF. CDR3 sequence (DNA): TGTGCCAGCAGCGAGGGCTGGGGCACTGAAGCTTTCTTT.

The sample holds many counts of this clonotype. This sequence joins TRBV15 and TRBJ1-1; D is unresolved. V gave up 2 bases and J gave up 7 bases, with 5 bases separating them. This CDR3 contains 11 residues. Looked up from germline, CDR1 is LNHNV and CDR2 is YYDKDF (reference sequence). In DNA form, the CDR3 reads TGTGCCACCAGCAGATCGGGTGAAGCTTTCTTT. Translating it yields CATSRSGEAFF. The complete variable domain, with remaining parts taken from reference TRBV15 and TRBJ1-1, reads DAMVIQNPRYQVTQFGKPVTLSCSQTLNHNVMYWYQQKSSQAPKLLFHYYDKDFNNEADTPDNFQSRRPNTSFCFLDIRSPGLGDTAMYLCATSRSGEAFFGQGTRLTVV.